A single sample is the source of the 5 T cell receptor beta chains below, sequenced in a study of T cells in Graves' hyperthyroidism and ophthalmopathy. The TCR beta CDR3 regions underwent amplification using RNA transcripts as the source. The HTBI primer set drove a first-round RT-PCR of the TCR CDR3. TCRdb analysed the multiplex PCR reads with MiXCR anew, one entry per CDR3 protein. Of about 360,000 distinct CDR3 sequences listed, around 16% were seen once; the top ten hold 25% to 35%. Sequencing input: blood. The receptors derive from a young woman with Graves' hyperthyroidism that later progressed to Graves' ophthalmopathy.

This clonotype was observed many times. V usage is TRBV20-1 and J usage is TRBJ2-5; D possibly corresponds to TRBD1 (6 bases). Looked up from germline, CDR1 is DFQATT and CDR2 is SNEGSKA (reference sequence). V was trimmed by 5 bases and J by 2 bases, leaving 15 bases between them. The CDR3 loop spans 14 amino acids. CDR3 bases: TGCAGTGCTGATGGGGGCCGAGGGCAAGAGACCCAGTACTTC. It encodes CSADGGRGQETQYF.

This clonotype appeared many times. This chain joins TRBV7-8 and TRBJ2-1; TRBD2 is a possible D gene (5 bases). V lost 0 bases to trimming and J lost 2 bases, with 14 bases between them. CDR1 and CDR2 (germline): SGHVS, FQNEAQ. The CDR3 runs 17 residues. This CDR3 reads CASSLASGSGTYNEQFF. In DNA form, the CDR3 reads TGTGCCAGCAGCTTAGCGTCGGGCAGCGGAACCTACAATGAGCAGTTCTTC.

In this sample, this clonotype turned up a few times. The V and J genes are TRBV19 and TRBJ1-1, with 8 nucleotides matching TRBD1. In germline, CDR1 is LNHDA, CDR2 SQIVND (reference sequence). The CDR3 extends over 14 amino acids. V trimming: 3 bases; J trimming: 5 bases; junction bases outside the gene matches: 5. The CDR3 coding sequence is TGTGCCAGTAGTATTGAGACAGGGGTAACTGAAGCTTTCTTT. Residues: CASSIETGVTEAFF.

This clonotype has ten or more counts. The chain uses TRBV2 and TRBJ1-6; D is undetermined. The V gene's germline CDR1 is SNHLY and CDR2 FYNNEI. The V gene lost 5 bases and the J gene lost 5 bases, with 7 bases spanning the gap. The CDR3 length is 13 residues. DNA for the CDR3: TGTGCCAGCAGTCAGCAGGATAATTCACCCCTCCACTTT. It encodes CASSQQDNSPLHF.

This clonotype has at least ten counts. The gene calls are TRBV28 and TRBJ2-3; D gene ambiguous. CDR1 is MDHEN and CDR2 is SYDVKM in the germline V gene. The CDR3 sequence is 16 residues long. V was trimmed by 5 bases and J by 0 bases, leaving 15 bases between them. This CDR3 reads CASSRKQQISTDTQYF. For the CDR3, the DNA is TGTGCCAGCAGTCGCAAACAGCAGATTAGCACAGATACGCAGTATTTT.